Listed here are 27 T cell receptor beta chains from one sample, sequenced in a study of cytotoxic CD8 clonotypes in ibrutinib-treated CLL. Repertoires were generated with immunoSEQ multiplex PCR, while TCRdb's copy carries only in-frame clones and drops some. Here the sample spans 200,000 or so clones, roughly 79% being singletons. The material sequenced was PBMCs, taken after 12 months of ibrutinib treatment. Receptor source: a human donor with chronic lymphocytic leukemia.

This clone showed up just a few times. This chain joins TRBV30 and TRBJ1-6; no clear D. V lost 5 bases, J lost 5 bases, and 10 bases lay in between. The CDR3 has 13 amino acids. Germline-derived CDR1 and CDR2 are GTSNPN and SVGIG (reference sequence). The DNA for the CDR3 is TGTGCCTGGGAGGGATTAAATAATTCACCCCTCCACTTT. Translation: CAWEGLNNSPLHF.

The chain uses TRBV30 and TRBJ1-5; no clear D gene. The CDR3 runs to 13 residues. Germline V gene sequence: CDR1 GTSNPN, CDR2 SVGIG (reference sequence). Trimming left V 2 bases short and J 5 bases short, with 10 bases between. The CDR3 nucleotides are TGTGCCTGGAGTTTGGGGTTCGATCAGCCCCAGCATTTT. Protein product: CAWSLGFDQPQHF.

The CDR3 is CASSRRSYEQYF. CDR3 DNA sequence: TGCGCCAGCAGCCGCAGGAGTTACGAGCAGTACTTC. V and J are TRBV5-1 and TRBJ2-7; D gene ambiguous. Trimming removed 4 bases at V and 4 bases at J, with 9 bases between. This CDR3 is 12 amino acids long. Germline CDR1 and CDR2: SGHRS and YFSETQ.

A few counts support this clone. This chain links TRBV4-2 with TRBJ1-1, with a weak D call TRBD1 (6 bases). Germline V lookup: CDR1 LGHNA, CDR2 YNFKEQ. V lost 4 bases to trimming and J lost 3 bases, with 15 bases between them. The CDR3 is 15 amino acids. The CDR3 sequence: CASSPPGTSDTEAFF. The DNA for the CDR3 is TGTGCCAGCAGCCCTCCCGGGACAAGTGACACTGAAGCTTTCTTT.

This clone was detected only a few times. The rearrangement links TRBV19 to TRBJ2-2, with D maybe TRBD1 (6 bases). The CDR3 has 15 amino acids. V gave up 4 bases and J gave up 0 bases, with 9 bases separating them. Germline V lookup: CDR1 LNHDA, CDR2 SQIVND (reference sequence). The CDR3 bases are TGTGCCAGTAGTACAGGGGCCGCGAACACCGGGGAGCTGTTTTTT. Its translation is CASSTGAANTGELFF.

Concerning this clone: The junction differs from germline at one of its ends, possibly a read error. The V gene is TRBV7-8, the J gene TRBJ1-1, with D unclear. Germline assignment: CDR1 SGHVS and CDR2 FQNEAQ. The CDR3 sequence is 14 residues long. The CDR3 spells CVSSQTTVRGEAFF. CDR3 sequence (DNA): TGTGTCAGCAGCCAAACGACTGTTCGGGGTGAAGCTTTCTTT.

The chain couples TRBV5-1 to TRBJ1-4; D is unresolved. V lost 3 bases and J 5 bases, leaving 11 bases between the germline ends. The CDR3 covers 14 residues. CDR1 is SGHRS and CDR2 is YFSETQ in the germline V gene. The CDR3 reads CASSSSTTNEKLFF. For the CDR3, the DNA is TGCGCCAGCAGCTCCTCCACGACGAATGAAAAACTGTTTTTT.

The chain is built from TRBV11-1 and TRBJ2-5; D gene uncertain. Germline V lookup: CDR1 SGHAT, CDR2 FQDESV (reference sequence). CDR3 length: 11 amino acids. Deletions cut 3 bases from V and 2 bases from J, with 1 base between. Here the CDR3 DNA reads TGTGCCAGCAGCTTTCAAGAGACCCAGTACTTC. Amino acids: CASSFQETQYF. Complete variable domain (other parts from reference TRBV11-1 and TRBJ2-5): EAEVAQSPRYKITEKSQAVAFWCDPISGHATLYWYRQILGQGPELLVQFQDESVVDDSQLPKDRFSAERLKGVDSTLKIQPAELGDSAMYLCASSFQETQYFGPGTRLLVL.

There are a few counts of this clone. The chain carries TRBV5-6 and TRBJ1-5, with D possibly TRBD1 on 5 matching bases. The germline gives CDR1 SGHDT, CDR2 YYEEEE. Trimming pared 0 bases from V and 7 bases from J, leaving 17 bases between. This CDR3 is 16 amino acids long. CDR3 sequence: CASSLVGDATRQPQHF. The CDR3 bases are TGTGCCAGCAGCTTGGTAGGGGACGCGACTAGGCAGCCCCAGCATTTT.

The CDR3 sequence: CASSLRGGETEAFF. The CDR3 DNA reads as TGTGCCAGCAGCTTGAGAGGGGGCGAAACTGAAGCTTTCTTT. The chain links TRBV5-6 to TRBJ1-1; 7 nucleotides agree with TRBD1. This CDR3 comprises 14 residues. Per the germline V gene, CDR1 is SGHDT and CDR2 is YYEEEE. The V and J ends lost 1 base and 5 bases, in that order; junction bases with no gene match: 5.

The chain couples TRBV19 to TRBJ1-2; D is uncertain. Trimming removed 9 bases at V and 1 base at J, with 15 bases between. Germline CDR1 is LNHDA and CDR2 is SQIVND (reference sequence). The CDR3 is 14 amino acids. In nucleotides, the CDR3 is TGTGCCAGCAAGACGGGATATCTTAACTATGGCTACACCTTC. Encoded protein: CASKTGYLNYGYTF.

The chain links TRBV6-5 to TRBJ1-6, with TRBD1 matching over 7 bases. The CDR3 runs 14 residues. Looked up from germline, CDR1 is MNHEY and CDR2 is SVGAGI. V was clipped by 4 bases and J by 10 bases; unmatched bases: 7. The CDR3 DNA reads TGTGCCAGCAGTTGGACAGGCCCATCCTCACCCCTCCACTTT. Translation gives CASSWTGPSSPLHF.

The genes are TRBV19 and TRBJ2-1, with no clear D. The CDR3 totals 16 residues. Germline CDR1 LNHDA, CDR2 SQIVND (reference sequence). Trimming removed 3 bases from V and 0 bases from J, with 12 bases in between. The CDR3 nucleotides read TGTGCCAGTAGTATCGATACGCGACGCTCCTACAATGAGCAGTTCTTC. This sequence encodes CASSIDTRRSYNEQFF.

The chain couples TRBV6-1 to TRBJ1-1, with 8 bases matching TRBD1. CDR3 length: 13 residues. V was pared by 7 bases and J by 4 bases, with 5 bases of the junction left unmatched. Germline CDR1 MNHNS, CDR2 SASEGT. The CDR3 sequence is CASTWTGTTEAFF. CDR3 nucleotide sequence: TGTGCCAGCACCTGGACAGGGACCACTGAAGCTTTCTTT.

The chain is built from TRBV2 and TRBJ2-2, with D unresolved. Trimming removed 2 bases at V and 6 bases at J, with 7 bases between. This CDR3 contains 13 residues. Germline V gives CDR1 SNHLY, CDR2 FYNNEI. CDR3 amino acids: CASSEYGPGELFF. CDR3 nucleotides: TGTGCCAGCAGTGAATATGGGCCCGGGGAGCTGTTTTTT.

The chain employs TRBV6-5 and TRBJ2-3, with D possibly TRBD2 on 5 matching bases. V was pared by 7 bases and J by 0 bases, with 14 bases between. CDR3 size: 15 residues. The germline V gene has CDR1 MNHEY and CDR2 SVGAGI. The chain's CDR3 is CASTPTSGSTDTQYF. CDR3 nucleotide sequence: TGTGCCAGCACCCCCACTAGTGGCAGCACAGATACGCAGTATTTT.

The chain recombines TRBV27 with TRBJ1-1; D unclear. From germline, CDR1 is MNHEY and CDR2 SMNVEV (reference sequence). The V end was cut by 3 bases, the J end by 4 bases, with 15 bases between. The CDR3 runs to 15 residues. The DNA for the CDR3 is TGTGCCAGCAGTTTGGTCCAGAGGGCCGGCACTGAAGCTTTCTTT. Protein product: CASSLVQRAGTEAFF.

The rearrangement links TRBV27 to TRBJ1-2, with no clear D. Trimming took off 5 bases at V and 1 base at J, with 23 bases between the two ends. Germline V CDR1 and CDR2: MNHEY, SMNVEV (reference sequence). The CDR3 loop spans 18 amino acids. CDR3 residues: CASSLSPPDGTVNYGYTF. CDR3 DNA sequence: TGTGCCAGCAGTCTCAGTCCTCCTGACGGCACGGTTAACTATGGCTACACCTTC.

The V gene is TRBV30, the J gene TRBJ2-3; 8 bases are shared with TRBD1. Germline loops: CDR1 GTSNPN, CDR2 SVGIG (reference sequence). The CDR3 contains 13 residues. V trimming: 3 bases; J trimming: 1 base; junction bases outside the gene matches: 0. The DNA for the CDR3 is TGTGCCTGGAGGGGACAGGGCACAGATACGCAGTATTTT. Protein sequence: CAWRGQGTDTQYF.

The chain is built from TRBV5-1 and TRBJ2-1; D is unclear. Germline assignment: CDR1 SGHRS and CDR2 YFSETQ. The CDR3 is 15 residues long. The germline V and J ends were trimmed by 4 bases and 0 bases, with 11 bases remaining between them. The CDR3 DNA sequence: TGCGCCAGCAGCGTCGCAGCGAGCTCCTACAATGAGCAGTTCTTC. Translated: CASSVAASSYNEQFF.

V is TRBV5-5 and J is TRBJ2-1, with D unclear. The CDR3 length is 11 residues. In germline, CDR1 is SGHKS, CDR2 YYEKEE (reference sequence). The V end lost 1 base, the J end lost 8 bases, and 4 bases lay between the germline ends. CDR3 residues: CASSLRYEQFF. In DNA form, the CDR3 reads TGTGCCAGCAGCTTGAGGTATGAGCAGTTCTTC.

This clone occurred a few times. This chain links TRBV5-4 with TRBJ2-1; 9 nucleotides agree with TRBD2. CDR1 and CDR2 from the germline V gene are SGHNT and YYREEE (reference sequence). Trimming removed 2 bases from V and 7 bases from J; junction bases left unmatched: 4. The CDR3 runs to 14 residues. CDR3 coding DNA: TGTGCCAGCAGCTTCCGCGGGGGGGCAAATGAGCAGTTCTTC. This sequence encodes CASSFRGGANEQFF.

The rearrangement joins TRBV6-5 to TRBJ1-1; weak D call: TRBD1 (6 bases). Germline CDR1 and CDR2: MNHEY and SVGAGI. The CDR3 is 13 amino acids. With 2 bases removed from V and 8 bases from J, the gap between germline ends came to 12 bases. CDR3 protein: CASSYPGQPEAFF. The CDR3 DNA reads as TGTGCCAGCAGTTACCCCGGACAGCCCGAAGCTTTCTTT.

This chain links TRBV6-5 with TRBJ1-2; TRBD1 matches at 7 bases. V gave up 5 bases and J gave up 4 bases; unmatched junction bases: 4. In germline, CDR1 is MNHEY, CDR2 SVGAGI. The CDR3 sequence is 13 residues long. The CDR3 region has the DNA TGTGCCAGCAGTCCCGACAGGGCCTATGGCTACACCTTC. The encoded protein is CASSPDRAYGYTF.

This chain uses TRBV6-6 with TRBJ1-1; unclear D gene. The CDR3 spans 14 residues. Germline CDR1 MNHNY, CDR2 SVGAGI (reference sequence). Trimming removed 0 bases from V and 1 base from J, with 6 bases in between. The CDR3 spells CASSYSSENTEAFF. The CDR3 coding sequence is TGTGCCAGCAGTTACTCGAGTGAGAACACTGAAGCTTTCTTT.

The chain uses TRBV11-2 and TRBJ1-1; D may be TRBD1 (6 bases). The CDR3 is 14 amino acids. V lost 5 bases and J lost 5, with 15 bases in between. CDR1 is SGHAT, CDR2 FQNNGV, per germline. The CDR3 DNA sequence: TGTGCCAGCAGCGGGGGCGCTGGGGGAACTGAAGCTTTCTTT. Protein: CASSGGAGGTEAFF.

The chain joins TRBV30 to TRBJ1-5; the D gene is possibly TRBD1 (5 bases). Germline lookup yields CDR1 GTSNPN and CDR2 SVGIG (reference sequence). There are 13 residues in the CDR3. Trimming stripped 2 bases from V and 10 bases from J, with 15 bases between. In DNA, the CDR3 is TGTGCCTGGAGTACCGGGACCCAAGGACCCCAGCATTTT. It yields the protein CAWSTGTQGPQHF.